This T cell receptor beta chain appears in the sequencing data of a study of patients and donors after allogeneic stem cell transplantation. This clonotype was counted at least ten times. TCRdb reanalysed the RT-PCR reads using MiXCR and keeps one entry per CDR3 protein. The repertoire holds tens of thousands of distinct CDR3 sequences, with about 14% as singletons. V lost 2 bases to trimming and J lost 1 base; unmatched junction nucleotides: 1. Germline loops: CDR1 SEHNR, CDR2 FQNEAQ (reference sequence). This CDR3 has 15 residues. The TCR comes from a human donor who was either an allogeneic HSCT recipient or a stem cell or donor lymphocyte infusion donor (not recorded which). It is not recorded whose cells these are; they may come from a transplant donor. The sample comprised blood, either unsorted or a sorted T cell fraction (not recorded which). The chain joins TRBV7-9 to TRBJ2-1; 8 bases agree with TRBD1. CDR3 loop: CASSLQGASYNEQFF. The CDR3 DNA reads TGTGCCAGCAGCTTACAGGGGGCATCCTACAATGAGCAGTTCTTC.